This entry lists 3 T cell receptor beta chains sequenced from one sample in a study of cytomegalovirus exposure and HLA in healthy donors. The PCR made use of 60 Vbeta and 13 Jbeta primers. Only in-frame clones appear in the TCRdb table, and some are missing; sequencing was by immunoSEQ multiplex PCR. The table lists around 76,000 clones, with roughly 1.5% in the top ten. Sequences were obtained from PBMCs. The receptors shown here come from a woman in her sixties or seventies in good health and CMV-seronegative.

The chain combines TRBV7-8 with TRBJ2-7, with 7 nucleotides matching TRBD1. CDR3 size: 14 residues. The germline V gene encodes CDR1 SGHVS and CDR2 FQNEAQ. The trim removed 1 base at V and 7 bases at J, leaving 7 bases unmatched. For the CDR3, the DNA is TGTGCCAGCAGCTTAGGAGGGACAGCAGGGGAGCAGTACTTC. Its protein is CASSLGGTAGEQYF. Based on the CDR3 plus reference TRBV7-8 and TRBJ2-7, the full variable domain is GAGVSQSPRYKVAKRGQDVALRCDPISGHVSLFWYQQALGQGPEFLTYFQNEAQLDKSGLPSDRFFAERPEGSVSTLKIQRTQQEDSAVYLCASSLGGTAGEQYFGPGTRLTVT.

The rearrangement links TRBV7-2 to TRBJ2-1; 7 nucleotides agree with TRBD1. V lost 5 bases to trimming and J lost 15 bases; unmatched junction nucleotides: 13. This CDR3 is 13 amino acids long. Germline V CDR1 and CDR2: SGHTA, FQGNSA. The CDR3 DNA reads TGTGCCAGCAGCCCCTACCGGGACAGTAAGCGGTTCTTC. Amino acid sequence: CASSPYRDSKRFF.

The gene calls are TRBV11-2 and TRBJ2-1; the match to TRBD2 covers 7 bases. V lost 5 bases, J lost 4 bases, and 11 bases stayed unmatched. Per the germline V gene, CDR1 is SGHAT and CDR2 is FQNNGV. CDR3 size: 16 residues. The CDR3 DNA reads TGTGCCAGCAGCCTACAGATTGGGGGGGGGTACAATGAGCAGTTCTTC. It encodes CASSLQIGGGYNEQFF.